This TCR beta chain was observed in a study of early T cells in non-severe SARS-CoV-2 infection. Broader study findings: CD4 and private specificities were missed by VDJdb matching, which favored anti-spike CD8 responses.

Each CDR3 protein gets one entry after TCRdb re-called the 5' RACE reads with MiXCR. The table records around 20,000 distinct CDR3 sequences, about 4.5% of them present only once. This CDR3 has 13 amino acids. Germline loops: CDR1 SGHTA, CDR2 FQGNSA. V was trimmed by 2 bases and J by 0 bases, leaving 2 bases between them. This clonotype was seen a handful of times. Its cognate antigen is unknown. The sequence was obtained from an adult who was a healthcare worker with PCR-confirmed SARS-CoV-2 infection or an uninfected control (not recorded which). The chain recombines TRBV7-2 with TRBJ1-5, with no clear D. The sample taken for sequencing was whole blood. The DNA of the CDR3 is TGTGCCAGCAGCTTATCTAGCAATCAGCCCCAGCATTTT. Protein: CASSLSSNQPQHF.